The clone carrying this TCR beta chain showed up many times. Its antigen is undetermined. An end of the junction differs from the germline gene, which may be a read error. This CDR3 spans 13 amino acids. Looked up from germline, CDR1 is SGHRS and CDR2 is YFSETQ. This sample was taken from a study of T-cell reconstitution after alpha-beta-depleted transplantation in children. Unique molecular identifiers were incorporated when the TCRbeta library was constructed. Via MiXCR, TCRdb re-called the PCR reads, giving one row per CDR3 protein. The profile covers about 580,000 distinct CDR3 sequences, with 23% appearing a single time and roughly 15% taken by the ten largest. The study's findings and limits: Reportedly, alpha-beta T cells present about two months post-transplant originated from several hundred expanded clones of graft origin. Among T cells one year after transplant, newly produced cells accounted for most counts and diversity.

The genes are TRBV5-1 and TRBJ2-1; D call uncertain. The sample here was PBMCs, mostly from graft donor cells, taken 360 days after TCRalphabeta/CD19-depleted stem cell transplant. This receptor was identified in a boy under two years old who had a stem cell transplant for acute myeloid leukemia, so the T cells may come from the graft donor. The CDR3 nucleotides are TGCGCCAGCGGCTTTCGGTCCTACAATGAGCAGTTCTTC. Its protein is CASGFRSYNEQFF.